Each of the 4 T cell receptor beta chains below was sequenced from the same sample in a study of T cells in Graves' hyperthyroidism and ophthalmopathy. Amplification of TCR beta CDR3 regions used RNA as the template. During a first-round RT-PCR of the TCR CDR3, the HTBI primer set was used. TCRdb reprocessed the multiplex PCR reads with MiXCR, giving one entry per CDR3 protein. The data contain some 620,000 distinct CDR3 sequences, about a sixth of them singletons. Material: blood. The receptor set was obtained from a woman in her 30s with Graves' hyperthyroidism.

Here the CDR3 reads CASSMGGDQPQHF. Here the CDR3 DNA reads TGTGCCAGTAGTATGGGCGGAGATCAGCCCCAGCATTTT. The J gene is TRBJ1-5, the V gene TRBV19, with D unresolved. The germline V and J ends were trimmed by 3 bases and 5 bases, with 8 bases remaining between them. Germline CDR1 and CDR2: LNHDA and SQIVND (reference sequence). The CDR3 is made up of 13 amino acids. The full variable domain, completed using reference TRBV19 and TRBJ1-5, is DGGITQSPKYLFRKEGQNVTLSCEQNLNHDAMYWYRQDPGQGLRLIYYSQIVNDFQKGDIAEGYSVSREKKESFPLTVTSAQKNPTAFYLCASSMGGDQPQHFGDGTRLSIL.

This clonotype was seen repeatedly, ten times or more. The genes are TRBV27 and TRBJ2-1; D is perhaps TRBD2 (6 bases). CDR3 length: 16 amino acids. V was clipped by 3 bases and J by 2 bases, with 14 bases between them. Germline CDR1 and CDR2: MNHEY and SMNVEV (reference sequence). The DNA for the CDR3 is TGTGCCAGCAGTTTTTTAGGCGGAGGGGCCTACAATGAGCAGTTCTTC. This codes for CASSFLGGGAYNEQFF.

Note on this clonotype: A read error may be the cause here, since a much bigger clone is one base away. The gene calls are TRBV27 and TRBJ1-2, with D possibly being TRBD1 (6 bases). This CDR3 spans 13 amino acids. Germline V lookup: CDR1 MNHEY, CDR2 SMNVEV (reference sequence). Trimming stripped 5 bases from V and 3 bases from J, with 10 bases between. The CDR3: CASSIYRDYGYTF. The CDR3 nucleotides read TGTGCCAGCAGTATCTACAGGGACTATGGCTACACCTTC.

The rearrangement joins TRBV7-6 to TRBJ2-2; possibly TRBD2 for D (5 bases). V lost 1 base to trimming and J lost 4 bases, with 13 bases between them. This CDR3 region has 16 residues. Germline CDR1 SGHVS, CDR2 FNYEAQ. The CDR3 sequence is CASSLDGLAGTGELFF. As DNA, the CDR3 is TGTGCCAGCAGCTTAGACGGGCTAGCAGGCACCGGGGAGCTGTTTTTT.